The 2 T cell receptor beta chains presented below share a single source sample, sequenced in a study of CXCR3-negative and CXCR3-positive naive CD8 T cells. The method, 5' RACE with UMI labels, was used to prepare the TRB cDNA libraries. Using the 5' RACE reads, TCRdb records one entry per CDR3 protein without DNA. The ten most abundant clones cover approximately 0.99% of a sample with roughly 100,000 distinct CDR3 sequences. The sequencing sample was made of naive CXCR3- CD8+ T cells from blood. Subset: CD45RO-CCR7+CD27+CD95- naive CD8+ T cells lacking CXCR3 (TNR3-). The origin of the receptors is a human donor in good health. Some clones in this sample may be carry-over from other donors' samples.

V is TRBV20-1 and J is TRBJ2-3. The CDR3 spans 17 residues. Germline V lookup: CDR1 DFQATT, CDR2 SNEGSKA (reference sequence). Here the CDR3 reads CSAREPLSTLSTDTQYF.

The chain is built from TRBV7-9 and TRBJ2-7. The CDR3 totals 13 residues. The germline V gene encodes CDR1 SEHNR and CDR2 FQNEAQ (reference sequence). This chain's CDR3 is CASSPAIYGEQYF.